Listed below are T cell receptor beta chains from one sample, sequenced in a study of T cells in Graves' hyperthyroidism and ophthalmopathy. TCRdb re-called the multiplex PCR reads through MiXCR, storing one row per CDR3 protein. The sample yields over 300,000 distinct CDR3 sequences, around 13% seen once. The sequenced sample consisted of blood. The receptors here all came from a middle-aged woman with Graves' ophthalmopathy. Each CDR3 is given with its conserved first and last residue. A D gene is named only where the DNA matches it firmly. The size field is filled for only some rows; it gives once, few, many or a size class.

v_call: TRBV28; j_call: TRBJ1-2; d_call: -; clone_size: many; cdr3_nt: TGTGCCAGCAGCTTACGGGGTTATGGCTACACCTTC; cdr3_aa: CASSLRGYGYTF
v_call: TRBV6-1; j_call: TRBJ2-3; d_call: TRBD2; clone_size: many; cdr3_nt: TGTGCCAGCAGTGATGACGGTCGTCTAGCGGGAGACAGGAATACGCAGTATTTT; cdr3_aa: CASSDDGRLAGDRNTQYF
v_call: TRBV6-2/TRBV6-3; j_call: TRBJ2-2; d_call: -; clone_size: many; cdr3_nt: TGTGCCAGCAGTCAACTCAGGGTCGGGGAGCTGTTTTTT; cdr3_aa: CASSQLRVGELFF
v_call: TRBV20-1; j_call: TRBJ2-3; d_call: TRBD2; clone_size: many; cdr3_nt: TGCAGTGCTAGAGGACCTGGACTAGCGGGGGGTTTCACAGATACGCAGTATTTT; cdr3_aa: CSARGPGLAGGFTDTQYF
v_call: TRBV7-9; j_call: TRBJ1-4; d_call: TRBD1; clone_size: few; cdr3_nt: TGTGCCAGCAGCTCCCTGACAGGGGAGAATGAAAAACTGTTTTTT; cdr3_aa: CASSSLTGENEKLFF
v_call: TRBV6-1; j_call: TRBJ2-2; d_call: -; clone_size: -; cdr3_nt: TGTGCCAGCAGGAGGAATCTAGGGGCCGGGGAGCTGTTTTTT; cdr3_aa: CASRRNLGAGELFF
v_call: TRBV5-4; j_call: TRBJ2-7; d_call: -; clone_size: -; cdr3_nt: TGTGCCAGCAGCTACCAGACTTCAAGCTCCTACGAGCAGTACTTC; cdr3_aa: CASSYQTSSSYEQYF
v_call: TRBV20-1; j_call: TRBJ2-5; d_call: -; clone_size: -; cdr3_nt: TGCAGTGCCCCACACATGAAAGAGACCCAGTACTTC; cdr3_aa: CSAPHMKETQYF
v_call: TRBV20-1; j_call: TRBJ2-3; d_call: -; clone_size: many; cdr3_nt: TGCAGTGCTACGGCCGGGGGCCCCACAGATACGCAGTATTTT; cdr3_aa: CSATAGGPTDTQYF
v_call: TRBV18; j_call: TRBJ2-3; d_call: -; clone_size: -; cdr3_nt: TGTGCCAGCTCACCCATGACAGTAAGCACAGATACGCAGTATTTT; cdr3_aa: CASSPMTVSTDTQYF
v_call: TRBV19; j_call: TRBJ2-1; d_call: TRBD2; clone_size: -; cdr3_nt: TGTGCCAGTAGTAGCCGGGGACTAATTAATGAGCAGTTCTTC; cdr3_aa: CASSSRGLINEQFF
v_call: TRBV2; j_call: TRBJ1-5; d_call: TRBD1; clone_size: many; cdr3_nt: TGTGCCAGCAGTCGAGACAGGGGGGACCAGCCCCAGCATTTT; cdr3_aa: CASSRDRGDQPQHF
v_call: TRBV12-3/TRBV12-4; j_call: TRBJ1-4; d_call: -; clone_size: many; cdr3_nt: TGTGCCAGCAGTTTAAAGAATAATGAAAAACTGTTTTTT; cdr3_aa: CASSLKNNEKLFF
v_call: TRBV29-1; j_call: TRBJ1-2; d_call: TRBD1; clone_size: -; cdr3_nt: TGCAGCGTTCGGACAGGACTTACCTATGGCTACACCTTC; cdr3_aa: CSVRTGLTYGYTF
v_call: TRBV7-9; j_call: TRBJ2-1; d_call: -; clone_size: -; cdr3_nt: TGTGCCAGCAGCCCTACTAGTTATTACTACAATGAGCAGTTCTTC; cdr3_aa: CASSPTSYYYNEQFF
v_call: TRBV12-3/TRBV12-4; j_call: TRBJ2-1; d_call: TRBD1; clone_size: many; cdr3_nt: TGTGCCAGCTCTGAGACAGGGTTTGATGAGCAGTTCTTC; cdr3_aa: CASSETGFDEQFF
v_call: TRBV24-1; j_call: TRBJ1-5; d_call: -; clone_size: -; cdr3_nt: TGTGCCACCAGTGTAGAGGGTCAGCCCCAGCATTTT; cdr3_aa: CATSVEGQPQHF
v_call: TRBV24-1; j_call: TRBJ2-3; d_call: -; clone_size: many; cdr3_nt: TGTGCCACCAGTGACAGGGTCGCAGATACGCAGTATTTT; cdr3_aa: CATSDRVADTQYF
v_call: TRBV28; j_call: TRBJ1-5; d_call: -; clone_size: many; cdr3_nt: TGTGCCAGCAGTGGGGACGGGAATCAGCCCCAGCATTTT; cdr3_aa: CASSGDGNQPQHF
v_call: TRBV2; j_call: TRBJ2-7; d_call: TRBD2; clone_size: many; cdr3_nt: TGTGCCAGCAGGACTACTAGCGGAGGGTCCTACGAGCAGTACTTC; cdr3_aa: CASRTTSGGSYEQYF
v_call: TRBV5-1; j_call: TRBJ2-7; d_call: TRBD1; clone_size: many; cdr3_nt: TGCGCCAGCAGCTTTACGGGACAGGGAAACGAGCAGTACTTC; cdr3_aa: CASSFTGQGNEQYF
v_call: TRBV12-3/TRBV12-4; j_call: TRBJ2-5; d_call: TRBD2; clone_size: many; cdr3_nt: TGTGCCAGCAGTCAATACAGTCCGGGACTAGCGGGAGAAGAGACCCAGTACTTC; cdr3_aa: CASSQYSPGLAGEETQYF
v_call: TRBV29-1; j_call: TRBJ2-1; d_call: TRBD2; clone_size: few; cdr3_nt: TGCAGCGTTAGTAGCGGGAGAAAGAATGAGCAGTTCTTC; cdr3_aa: CSVSSGRKNEQFF
v_call: TRBV6-9; j_call: TRBJ2-1; d_call: TRBD2; clone_size: many; cdr3_nt: TGTGCCAGCAGTTGCCCTGGACTAGCGGGTATAGAATCCTACAATGAGCAGTTCTTC; cdr3_aa: CASSCPGLAGIESYNEQFF
v_call: TRBV12-3/TRBV12-4; j_call: TRBJ1-2; d_call: -; clone_size: -; cdr3_nt: TGTGCCAGCAGTTTCGGGCTTCCCACTAACTATGGCTACACCTTC; cdr3_aa: CASSFGLPTNYGYTF
v_call: TRBV29-1; j_call: TRBJ2-1; d_call: -; clone_size: many; cdr3_nt: TGCAGCGTTGTGCCCTACAATGAGCAGTTCTTC; cdr3_aa: CSVVPYNEQFF
v_call: TRBV28; j_call: TRBJ1-5; d_call: TRBD1; clone_size: once; cdr3_nt: TGTGCCAGCAGTGCCCTACAAGGACAGGGGATCTTAAATCAGCCCCAGCATTTT; cdr3_aa: CASSALQGQGILNQPQHF
v_call: TRBV27; j_call: TRBJ1-6; d_call: -; clone_size: -; cdr3_nt: TGTGCCAGCAGTCCTGGTCCGACCGAGAATTCACCCCTCCACTTT; cdr3_aa: CASSPGPTENSPLHF
v_call: TRBV7-6; j_call: TRBJ1-2; d_call: -; clone_size: many; cdr3_nt: TGTGCCAGCAGCCCAACCCAAGTGCTTGACTATGGCTACACCTTC; cdr3_aa: CASSPTQVLDYGYTF
v_call: TRBV15; j_call: TRBJ1-5; d_call: -; clone_size: -; cdr3_nt: TGTGCCACCAGCAGAGATGTTTTGCAGCCCCAGCATTTT; cdr3_aa: CATSRDVLQPQHF
v_call: TRBV2; j_call: TRBJ1-6; d_call: -; clone_size: many; cdr3_nt: TGTGCCAGCCTGATCGGACGGTATAATTCACCCCTCCACTTT; cdr3_aa: CASLIGRYNSPLHF
v_call: TRBV18; j_call: TRBJ1-1; d_call: -; clone_size: -; cdr3_nt: TGTGCCAGCTCACCAAGTACGGGGGCGAACACTGAAGCTTTCTTT; cdr3_aa: CASSPSTGANTEAFF
v_call: TRBV6-2/TRBV6-3; j_call: TRBJ2-5; d_call: -; clone_size: -; cdr3_nt: TGTGCCAGCAGTGACATGAGACAGGGGCGGGGGGCCCAAGAGACCCAGTACTTC; cdr3_aa: CASSDMRQGRGAQETQYF
v_call: TRBV20-1; j_call: TRBJ1-1; d_call: -; clone_size: many; cdr3_nt: TGCAGTGTCCTGATTAGGAGAACTGAAGCTTTCTTT; cdr3_aa: CSVLIRRTEAFF
v_call: TRBV19; j_call: TRBJ2-3; d_call: -; clone_size: many; cdr3_nt: TGTGCCAGTAGTAGGTACCCTCAGCAGACAGATACGCAGTATTTT; cdr3_aa: CASSRYPQQTDTQYF
v_call: TRBV5-1; j_call: TRBJ2-5; d_call: -; clone_size: -; cdr3_nt: TGCGCCAGCAGCTTCTACCAAGAGACCCAGTACTTC; cdr3_aa: CASSFYQETQYF
v_call: TRBV7-9; j_call: TRBJ2-7; d_call: TRBD1; clone_size: many; cdr3_nt: TGTGCCAGCAGCCACCGGGACAGCTCCTACGAGCAGTACTTC; cdr3_aa: CASSHRDSSYEQYF
v_call: TRBV14; j_call: TRBJ2-1; d_call: TRBD2; clone_size: many; cdr3_nt: TGTGCCAGCAGCCACCCCCTAGCGGGCAGGAGAAACAATGAGCAGTTCTTC; cdr3_aa: CASSHPLAGRRNNEQFF
v_call: TRBV6-2/TRBV6-3; j_call: TRBJ2-5; d_call: -; clone_size: many; cdr3_nt: TGTGCCAGCAGCACCCCCTTAGGGGTAGAAGAGACCCAGTACTTC; cdr3_aa: CASSTPLGVEETQYF
v_call: TRBV24-1; j_call: TRBJ1-3; d_call: -; clone_size: -; cdr3_nt: TGTGCCACCAGTGATTCTGGACATAGCTCTGGAAACACCATATATTTT; cdr3_aa: CATSDSGHSSGNTIYF
v_call: TRBV6-1; j_call: TRBJ1-3; d_call: TRBD1; clone_size: many; cdr3_nt: TGTGCCAGCAGGATGACAGGGCCTGGAAACACCATATATTTT; cdr3_aa: CASRMTGPGNTIYF
v_call: TRBV5-6; j_call: TRBJ2-7; d_call: TRBD1; clone_size: few; cdr3_nt: TGTGCCAGCAGCTGGGACAGGGGCTACGAGCAGTACTTC; cdr3_aa: CASSWDRGYEQYF
v_call: TRBV28; j_call: TRBJ1-3; d_call: -; clone_size: many; cdr3_nt: TGTGCCAGCAGCCCTGGGAAAGGAGTCTCTGGAAACACCATATATTTT; cdr3_aa: CASSPGKGVSGNTIYF
v_call: TRBV28; j_call: TRBJ2-1; d_call: -; clone_size: many; cdr3_nt: TGTGCCAGCCTCGCGGGAACAAGGGGGTCCAATGAGCAGTTCTTC; cdr3_aa: CASLAGTRGSNEQFF
v_call: TRBV3-1; j_call: TRBJ2-1; d_call: TRBD2; clone_size: many; cdr3_nt: TGTGCCAGCAGCCCCCCGGGGGCGGGGGGCAATGAGCAGTTCTTC; cdr3_aa: CASSPPGAGGNEQFF
v_call: TRBV29-1; j_call: TRBJ2-5; d_call: -; clone_size: many; cdr3_nt: TGCAGCGTTGACGGACGGGGATTTGAGACCCAGTACTTC; cdr3_aa: CSVDGRGFETQYF
v_call: TRBV28; j_call: TRBJ2-7; d_call: -; clone_size: -; cdr3_nt: TGTGCCAGCCGACAGGCTAGCCGCGGCTACGAGCAGTACTTC; cdr3_aa: CASRQASRGYEQYF
v_call: TRBV3-1; j_call: TRBJ1-6; d_call: TRBD1; clone_size: -; cdr3_nt: TGTGCCAGCAGCTCCGGACAGGGGCTATCACCCCTCCACTTT; cdr3_aa: CASSSGQGLSPLHF
v_call: TRBV2; j_call: TRBJ2-1; d_call: TRBD2; clone_size: many; cdr3_nt: TGTGCCTGCAGAGCGGGAGCATCCAATGAGCAGTTCTTC; cdr3_aa: CACRAGASNEQFF
v_call: TRBV20-1; j_call: TRBJ2-7; d_call: -; clone_size: few; cdr3_nt: TGCAGTGCTAGAGGTAGACAGAGGTCCTACGAGCAGTACTTC; cdr3_aa: CSARGRQRSYEQYF
v_call: TRBV5-4; j_call: TRBJ2-3; d_call: -; clone_size: many; cdr3_nt: TGTGCCATGGATACGCAGTATTTT; cdr3_aa: CAMDTQYF
v_call: TRBV30; j_call: TRBJ1-2; d_call: -; clone_size: -; cdr3_nt: TGTGCCTGGAAAATCGGGGGCGCAGGGTATGGCTACACCTTC; cdr3_aa: CAWKIGGAGYGYTF